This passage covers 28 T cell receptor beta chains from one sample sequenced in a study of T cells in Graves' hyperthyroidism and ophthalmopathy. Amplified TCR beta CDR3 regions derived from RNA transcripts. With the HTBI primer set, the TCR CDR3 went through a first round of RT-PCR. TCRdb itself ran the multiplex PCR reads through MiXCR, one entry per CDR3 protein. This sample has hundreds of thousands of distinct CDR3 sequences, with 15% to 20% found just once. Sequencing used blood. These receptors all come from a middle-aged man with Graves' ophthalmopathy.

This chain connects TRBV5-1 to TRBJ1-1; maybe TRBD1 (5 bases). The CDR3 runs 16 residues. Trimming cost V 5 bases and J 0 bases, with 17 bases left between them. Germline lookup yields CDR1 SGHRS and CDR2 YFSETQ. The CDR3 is CASSPIEGFMNTEAFF. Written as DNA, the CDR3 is TGCGCCAGCAGTCCAATTGAGGGGTTCATGAACACTGAAGCTTTCTTT. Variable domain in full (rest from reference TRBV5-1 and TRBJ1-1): KAGVTQTPRYLIKTRGQQVTLSCSPISGHRSVSWYQQTPGQGLQFLFEYFSETQRNKGNFPGRFSGRQFSNSRSEMNVSTLELGDSALYLCASSPIEGFMNTEAFFGQGTRLTVV.

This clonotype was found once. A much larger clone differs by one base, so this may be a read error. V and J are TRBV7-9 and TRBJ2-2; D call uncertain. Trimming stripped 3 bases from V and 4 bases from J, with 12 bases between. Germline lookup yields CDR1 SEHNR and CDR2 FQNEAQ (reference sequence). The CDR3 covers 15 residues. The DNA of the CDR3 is TGTGCCAGCAGCTTCGCGGCAGGAGCCACCGGGGAGCTGTTTTTT. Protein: CASSFAAGATGELFF.

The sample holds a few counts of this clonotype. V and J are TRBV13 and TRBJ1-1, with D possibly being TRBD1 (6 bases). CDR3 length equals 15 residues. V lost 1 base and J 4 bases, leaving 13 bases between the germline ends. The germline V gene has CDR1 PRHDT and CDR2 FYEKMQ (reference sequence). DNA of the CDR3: TGTGCCAGCAGCTTAGCGGGGGGCCAAGGCACTGAAGCTTTCTTT. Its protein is CASSLAGGQGTEAFF.

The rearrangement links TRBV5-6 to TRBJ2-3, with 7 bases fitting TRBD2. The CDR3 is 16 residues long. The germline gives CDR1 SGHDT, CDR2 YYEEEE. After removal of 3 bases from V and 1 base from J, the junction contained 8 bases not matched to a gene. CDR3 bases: TGTGCCAGCAGCTCCCTAGGGAGCGGGGGCACAGATACGCAGTATTTT. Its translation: CASSSLGSGGTDTQYF.

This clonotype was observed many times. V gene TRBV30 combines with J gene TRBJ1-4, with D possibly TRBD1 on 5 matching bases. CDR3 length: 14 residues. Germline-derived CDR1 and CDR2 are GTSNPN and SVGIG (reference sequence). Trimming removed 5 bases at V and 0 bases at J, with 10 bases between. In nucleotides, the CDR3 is TGTGCCTGGCGCGGGACGGCAACTAATGAAAAACTGTTTTTT. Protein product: CAWRGTATNEKLFF.

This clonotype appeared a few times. The CDR3 spells CASSFGGGGTDTQYF. The DNA of the CDR3 is TGTGCCAGCAGTTTTGGAGGGGGCGGCACAGATACGCAGTATTTT. The rearrangement joins TRBV12-3 or TRBV12-4 to TRBJ2-3, with D possibly matching TRBD1 (7 bases). This CDR3 has 15 residues. Trimming took off 3 bases at V and 1 base at J, with 11 bases between the two ends.

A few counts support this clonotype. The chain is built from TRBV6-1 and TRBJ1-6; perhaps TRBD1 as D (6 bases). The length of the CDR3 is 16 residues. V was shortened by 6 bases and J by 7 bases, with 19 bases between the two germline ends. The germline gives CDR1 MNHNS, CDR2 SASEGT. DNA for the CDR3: TGTGCCAGCAGCGACCGTGGACAGCGCATCAATTCACCCCTCCACTTT. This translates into CASSDRGQRINSPLHF.

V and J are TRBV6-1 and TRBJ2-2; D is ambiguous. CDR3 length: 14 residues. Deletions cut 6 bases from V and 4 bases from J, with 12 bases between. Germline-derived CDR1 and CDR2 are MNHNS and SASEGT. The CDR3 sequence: CASSAYEVTGELFF. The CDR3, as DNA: TGTGCCAGCAGCGCCTATGAGGTCACCGGGGAGCTGTTTTTT.

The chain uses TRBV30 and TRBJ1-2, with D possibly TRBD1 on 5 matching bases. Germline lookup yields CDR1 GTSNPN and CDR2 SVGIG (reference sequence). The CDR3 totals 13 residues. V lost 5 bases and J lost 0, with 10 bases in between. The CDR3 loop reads CAWYTGTNYGYTF. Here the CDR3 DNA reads TGTGCCTGGTACACAGGAACTAACTATGGCTACACCTTC.

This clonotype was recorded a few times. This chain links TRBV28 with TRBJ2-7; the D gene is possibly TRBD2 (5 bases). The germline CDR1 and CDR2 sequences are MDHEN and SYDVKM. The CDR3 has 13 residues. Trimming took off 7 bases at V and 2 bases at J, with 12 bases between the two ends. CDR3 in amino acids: CASTAGITYEQYF. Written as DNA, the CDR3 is TGTGCCAGCACGGCGGGTATCACCTACGAGCAGTACTTC.

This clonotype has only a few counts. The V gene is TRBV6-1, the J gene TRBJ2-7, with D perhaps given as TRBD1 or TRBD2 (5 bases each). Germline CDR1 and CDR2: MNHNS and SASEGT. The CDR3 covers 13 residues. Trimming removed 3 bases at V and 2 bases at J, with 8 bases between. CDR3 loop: CASSEGRPYEQYF. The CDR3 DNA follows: TGTGCCAGCAGTGAGGGACGCCCCTACGAGCAGTACTTC.

The CDR3 is CASGLPSFWGEAFF. The CDR3 region has the DNA TGTGCTAGTGGTTTGCCCTCCTTCTGGGGTGAAGCTTTCTTT. The V gene is TRBV12-5, the J gene TRBJ1-1, with unresolved D. This CDR3 is 14 amino acids long. Germline values: CDR1 LGHNT, CDR2 FRNRAP. Trimming removed 2 bases at V and 7 bases at J, with 14 bases between.

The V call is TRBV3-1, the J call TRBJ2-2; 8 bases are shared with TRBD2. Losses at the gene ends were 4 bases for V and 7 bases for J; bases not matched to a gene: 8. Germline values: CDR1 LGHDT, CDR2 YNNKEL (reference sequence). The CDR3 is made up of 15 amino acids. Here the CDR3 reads CASSLQREYGGELFF. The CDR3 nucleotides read TGTGCCAGCAGCCTCCAGCGGGAGTATGGCGGGGAGCTGTTTTTT.

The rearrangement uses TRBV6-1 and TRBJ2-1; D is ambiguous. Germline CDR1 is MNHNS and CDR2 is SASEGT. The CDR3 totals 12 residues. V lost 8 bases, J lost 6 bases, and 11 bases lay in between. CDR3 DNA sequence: TGTGCCAGCGAAGACCACCTCAATGAGCAGTTCTTC. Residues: CASEDHLNEQFF.

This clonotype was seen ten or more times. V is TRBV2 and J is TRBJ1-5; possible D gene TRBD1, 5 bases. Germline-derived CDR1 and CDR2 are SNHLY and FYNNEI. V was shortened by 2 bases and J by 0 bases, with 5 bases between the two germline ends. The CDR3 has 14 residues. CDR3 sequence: CASSEQGSNQPQHF. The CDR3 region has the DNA TGTGCCAGCAGTGAACAGGGTAGCAATCAGCCCCAGCATTTT.

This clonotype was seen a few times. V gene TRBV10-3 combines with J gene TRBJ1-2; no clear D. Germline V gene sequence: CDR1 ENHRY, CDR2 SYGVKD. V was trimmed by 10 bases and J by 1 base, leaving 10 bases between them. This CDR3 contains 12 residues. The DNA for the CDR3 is TGTGCCACCATAGACGGTAACTATGGCTACACCTTC. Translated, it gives CATIDGNYGYTF.

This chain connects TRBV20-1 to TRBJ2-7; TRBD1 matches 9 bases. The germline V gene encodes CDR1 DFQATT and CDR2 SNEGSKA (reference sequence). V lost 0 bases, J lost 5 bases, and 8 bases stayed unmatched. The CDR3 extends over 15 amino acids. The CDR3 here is CSARDRRTGVHEQYF. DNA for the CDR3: TGCAGTGCTAGAGATCGCAGGACAGGGGTCCACGAGCAGTACTTC.

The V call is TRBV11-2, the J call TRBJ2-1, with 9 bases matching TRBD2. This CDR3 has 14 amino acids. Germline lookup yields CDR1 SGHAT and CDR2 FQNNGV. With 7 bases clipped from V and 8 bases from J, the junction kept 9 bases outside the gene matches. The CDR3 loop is CASTFSGRGHEQFF. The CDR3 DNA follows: TGTGCCAGCACCTTTAGCGGGAGAGGGCATGAGCAGTTCTTC.

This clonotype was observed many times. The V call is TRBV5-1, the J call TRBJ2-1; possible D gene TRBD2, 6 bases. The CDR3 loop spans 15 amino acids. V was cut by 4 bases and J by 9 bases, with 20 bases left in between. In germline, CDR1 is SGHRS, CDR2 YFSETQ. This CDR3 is CASSTRATTRGEQFF. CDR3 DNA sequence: TGCGCCAGCAGCACTAGAGCCACTACGCGGGGTGAGCAGTTCTTC.

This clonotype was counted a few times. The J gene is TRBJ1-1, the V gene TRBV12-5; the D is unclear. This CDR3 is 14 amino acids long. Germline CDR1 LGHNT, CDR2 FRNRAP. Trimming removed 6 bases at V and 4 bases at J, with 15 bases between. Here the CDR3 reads CASGLIAGGTEAFF. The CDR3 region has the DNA TGTGCTAGTGGCCTAATCGCGGGCGGCACTGAAGCTTTCTTT.

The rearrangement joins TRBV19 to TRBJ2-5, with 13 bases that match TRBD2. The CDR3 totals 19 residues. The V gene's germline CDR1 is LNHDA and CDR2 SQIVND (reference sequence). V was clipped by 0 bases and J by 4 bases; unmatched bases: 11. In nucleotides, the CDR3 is TGTGCCAGTAGTATAGATGGGCCGAGGACTAGCGGGAGCCGAGAGACCCAGTACTTC. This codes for CASSIDGPRTSGSRETQYF. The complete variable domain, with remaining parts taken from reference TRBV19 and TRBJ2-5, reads DGGITQSPKYLFRKEGQNVTLSCEQNLNHDAMYWYRQDPGQGLRLIYYSQIVNDFQKGDIAEGYSVSREKKESFPLTVTSAQKNPTAFYLCASSIDGPRTSGSRETQYFGPGTRLLVL.

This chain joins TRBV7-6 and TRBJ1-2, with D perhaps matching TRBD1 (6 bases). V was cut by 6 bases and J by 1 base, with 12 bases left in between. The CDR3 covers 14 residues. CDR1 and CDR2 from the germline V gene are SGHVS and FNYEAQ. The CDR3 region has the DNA TGTGCCAGCAGGGAACAGGGTCTTAACTATGGCTACACCTTC. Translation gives CASREQGLNYGYTF. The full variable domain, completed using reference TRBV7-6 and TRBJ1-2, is GAGVSQSPRYKVTKRGQDVALRCDPISGHVSLYWYRQALGQGPEFLTYFNYEAQQDKSGLPNDRFSAERPEGSISTLTIQRTEQRDSAMYRCASREQGLNYGYTFGSGTRLTVV.

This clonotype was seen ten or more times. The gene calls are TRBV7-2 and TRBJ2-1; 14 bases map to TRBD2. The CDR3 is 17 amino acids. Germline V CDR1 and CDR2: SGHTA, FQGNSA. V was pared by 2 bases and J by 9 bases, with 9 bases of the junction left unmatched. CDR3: CASSLLGTSGSAGEQFF. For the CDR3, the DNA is TGTGCCAGCAGCTTATTGGGGACTAGCGGGAGCGCGGGTGAGCAGTTCTTC.

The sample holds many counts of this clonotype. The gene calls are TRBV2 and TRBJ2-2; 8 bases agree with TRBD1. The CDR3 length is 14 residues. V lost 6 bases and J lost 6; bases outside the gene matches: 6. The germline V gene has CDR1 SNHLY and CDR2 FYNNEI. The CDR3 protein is CASRSLDRAGELFF. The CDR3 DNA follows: TGTGCCAGCAGGTCCCTGGACAGGGCCGGGGAGCTGTTTTTT.

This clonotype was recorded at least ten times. The CDR3: CSVEWTTDTQYF. The CDR3, as DNA: TGCAGCGTTGAGTGGACCACAGATACGCAGTATTTT. The genes are TRBV29-1 and TRBJ2-3; unclear D gene. The CDR3 consists of 12 residues. Germline assignment: CDR1 SQVTM and CDR2 ANQGSEA. Trimming shortened V by 3 bases and J by 2 bases, and 6 bases separated the two germline ends.

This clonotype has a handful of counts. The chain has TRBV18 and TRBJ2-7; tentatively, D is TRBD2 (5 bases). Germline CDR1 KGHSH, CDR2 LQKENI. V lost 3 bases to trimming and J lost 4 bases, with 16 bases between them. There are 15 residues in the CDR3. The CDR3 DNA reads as TGTGCCAGCTCACCGATATGGAGGAAGACTTACGAGCAGTACTTC. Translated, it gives CASSPIWRKTYEQYF.

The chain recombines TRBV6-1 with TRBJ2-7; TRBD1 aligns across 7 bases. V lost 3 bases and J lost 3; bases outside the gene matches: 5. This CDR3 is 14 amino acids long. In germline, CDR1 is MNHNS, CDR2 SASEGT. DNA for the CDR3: TGTGCCAGCAGTGAGACAGGGTTTCACTACGAGCAGTACTTC. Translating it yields CASSETGFHYEQYF.

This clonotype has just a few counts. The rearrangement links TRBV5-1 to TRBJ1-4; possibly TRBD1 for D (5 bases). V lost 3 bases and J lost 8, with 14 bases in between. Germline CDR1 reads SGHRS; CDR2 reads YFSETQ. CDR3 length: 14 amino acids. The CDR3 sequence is CASSSGTGKEKLFF. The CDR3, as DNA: TGCGCCAGCAGCTCCGGGACTGGAAAGGAAAAACTGTTTTTT.